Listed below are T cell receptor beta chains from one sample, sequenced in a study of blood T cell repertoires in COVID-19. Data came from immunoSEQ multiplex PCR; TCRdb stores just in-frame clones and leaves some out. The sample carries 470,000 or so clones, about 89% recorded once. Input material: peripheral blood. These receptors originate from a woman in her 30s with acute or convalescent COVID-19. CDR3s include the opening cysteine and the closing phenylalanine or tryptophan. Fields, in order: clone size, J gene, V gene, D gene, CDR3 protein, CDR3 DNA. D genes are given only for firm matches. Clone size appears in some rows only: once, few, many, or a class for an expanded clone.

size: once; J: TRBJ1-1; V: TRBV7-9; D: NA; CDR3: CASSGRQMNTEAFF; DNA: TGTGCCAGCAGCGGAAGACAAATGAACACTGAAGCTTTCTTT
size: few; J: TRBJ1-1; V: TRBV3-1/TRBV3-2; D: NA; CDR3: CASSLPGGAGEAFF; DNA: TGTGCCAGCAGCCTCCCAGGCGGGGCGGGTGAAGCTTTCTTT
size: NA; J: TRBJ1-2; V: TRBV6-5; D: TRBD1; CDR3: CASRRGQDYGYTF; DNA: TGTGCCAGCAGACGCGGACAGGACTATGGCTACACCTTC
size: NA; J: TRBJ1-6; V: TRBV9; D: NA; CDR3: CASSETGQYNSPLHF; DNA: TGTGCCAGCAGCGAGACAGGACAGTATAATTCACCCCTCCACTTT
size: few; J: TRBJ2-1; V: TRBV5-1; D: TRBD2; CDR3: CASSPGTSGYNEQFF; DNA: TGCGCCAGCAGCCCCGGGACTAGCGGCTACAATGAGCAGTTCTTC
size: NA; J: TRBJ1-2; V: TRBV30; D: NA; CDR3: CAWSALDRLKSGYTF; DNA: TGTGCCTGGAGTGCATTGGACAGATTGAAATCTGGCTACACCTTC
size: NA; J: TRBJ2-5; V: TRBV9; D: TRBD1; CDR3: CASSVVQGQQETQYF; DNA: TGTGCCAGCAGCGTAGTACAGGGGCAGCAGGAGACCCAGTACTTC
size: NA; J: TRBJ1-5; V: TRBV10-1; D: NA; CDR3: CASSLQPQHF; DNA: TGCGCCAGCAGTCTTCAGCCCCAGCATTTT
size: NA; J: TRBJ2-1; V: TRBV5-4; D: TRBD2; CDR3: CASSLGPGLAGNNEQFF; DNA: TGTGCCAGCAGCTTGGGCCCGGGACTAGCGGGGAACAATGAGCAGTTCTTC
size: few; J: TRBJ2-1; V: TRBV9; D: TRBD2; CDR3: CASSVAAGGSNEQFF; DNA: TGTGCCAGCAGCGTCGCAGCGGGGGGAAGTAATGAGCAGTTCTTC
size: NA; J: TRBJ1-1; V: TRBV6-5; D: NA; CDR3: CASLGENTEAFF; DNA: TGTGCCAGCCTGGGAGAGAACACTGAAGCTTTCTTT
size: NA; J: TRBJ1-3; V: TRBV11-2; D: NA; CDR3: CASRPSGGNTIYF; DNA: TGTGCCAGCAGACCCAGCGGGGGAAACACCATATATTTT
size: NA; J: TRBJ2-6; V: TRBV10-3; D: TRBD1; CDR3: CAISVSPQGAAGANVLTF; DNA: TGTGCCATCAGCGTCTCCCCACAGGGGGCGGCTGGGGCCAACGTCCTGACTTTC
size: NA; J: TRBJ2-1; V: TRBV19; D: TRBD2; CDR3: CASSPTSASSYNEQFF; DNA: TGTGCCAGTAGCCCTACTAGCGCCAGCTCCTACAATGAGCAGTTCTTC
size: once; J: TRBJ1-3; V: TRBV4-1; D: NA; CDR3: CASSQVVVSGNTIYF; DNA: TGCGCCAGCAGCCAAGTCGTAGTCTCTGGAAACACCATATATTTT
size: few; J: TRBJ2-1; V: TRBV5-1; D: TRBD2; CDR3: CASLAGEVQFF; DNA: TGCGCCAGCCTAGCGGGGGAAGTTCAGTTCTTC
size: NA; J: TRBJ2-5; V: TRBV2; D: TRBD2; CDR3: CASGPWGGKETQYF; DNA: TGTGCCAGCGGGCCTTGGGGGGGAAAGGAGACCCAGTACTTC
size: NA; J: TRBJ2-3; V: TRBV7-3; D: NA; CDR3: CASSLTRADTQYF; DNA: TGTGCCAGCAGCCTCACTAGGGCCGATACGCAGTATTTT
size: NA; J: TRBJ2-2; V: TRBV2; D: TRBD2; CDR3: CASSDSGGRAGELFF; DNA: TGTGCCAGCAGTGATAGCGGGGGCCGAGCCGGGGAGCTGTTTTTT
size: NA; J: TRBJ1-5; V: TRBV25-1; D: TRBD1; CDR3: CASSRQGANQPQHF; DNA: TGTGCCAGCAGTAGACAGGGGGCCAATCAGCCCCAGCATTTT
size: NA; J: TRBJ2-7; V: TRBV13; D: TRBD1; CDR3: CASSSGQGDYEQYF; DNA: TGTGCCAGCAGCTCTGGACAGGGTGACTACGAGCAGTACTTC
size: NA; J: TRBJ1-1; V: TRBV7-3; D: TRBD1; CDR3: CASSSPTGQAFF; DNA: TGTGCCAGCAGCTCCCCGACAGGGCAAGCTTTCTTT
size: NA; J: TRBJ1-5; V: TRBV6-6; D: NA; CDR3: CASSYGQGDSNQPQHF; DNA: TGTGCCAGCAGTTACGGACAAGGGGATAGCAATCAGCCCCAGCATTTT
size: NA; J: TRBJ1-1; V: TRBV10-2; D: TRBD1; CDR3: CASSPGTVNTEAFF; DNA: TGCGCCAGCAGCCCCGGGACAGTAAACACTGAAGCTTTCTTT
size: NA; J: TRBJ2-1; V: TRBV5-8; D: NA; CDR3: CASSLRGSSYNEQFF; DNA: TGTGCCAGCAGCTTGCGGGGAAGCTCCTACAATGAGCAGTTCTTC
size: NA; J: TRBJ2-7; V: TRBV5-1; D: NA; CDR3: CASTGGPHEQYF; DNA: TGCGCCAGCACCGGGGGTCCCCACGAGCAGTACTTC
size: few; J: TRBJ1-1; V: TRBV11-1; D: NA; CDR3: CASSTDRRRNTEAFF; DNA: TGTGCCAGCAGCACCGACAGGCGGAGGAACACTGAAGCTTTCTTT
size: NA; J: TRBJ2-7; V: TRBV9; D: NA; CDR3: CASSKGGGANSYEQYF; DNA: TGTGCCAGCAGCAAAGGGGGAGGGGCCAACTCCTACGAGCAGTACTTC
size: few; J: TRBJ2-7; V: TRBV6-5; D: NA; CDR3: CASSYAGRNTYEQYF; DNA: TGTGCCAGCAGTTACGCGGGCAGGAACACCTACGAGCAGTACTTC
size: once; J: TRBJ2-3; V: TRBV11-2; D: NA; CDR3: CASSSDMGGRFYTQYF; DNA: TGTGCCAGCAGCTCAGACATGGGGGGGCGGTTTTATACGCAGTATTTT
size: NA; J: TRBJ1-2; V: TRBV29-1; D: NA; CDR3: CSVGRVYDYGYTF; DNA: TGCAGCGTTGGTCGGGTTTACGACTATGGCTACACCTTC
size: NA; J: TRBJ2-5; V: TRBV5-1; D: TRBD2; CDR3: CASSLDGGQETQYF; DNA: TGCGCCAGCAGCTTGGACGGGGGGCAAGAGACCCAGTACTTC
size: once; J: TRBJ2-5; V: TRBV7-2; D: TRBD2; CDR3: CASSFRTSGGGYQETQYF; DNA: TGTGCCAGCAGCTTCAGGACTAGCGGGGGGGGGTACCAAGAGACCCAGTACTTC
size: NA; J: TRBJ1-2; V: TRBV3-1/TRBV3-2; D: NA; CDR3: CASSQEGGYGYTF; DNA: TGTGCCAGCAGCCAAGAGGGGGGCTATGGCTACACCTTC
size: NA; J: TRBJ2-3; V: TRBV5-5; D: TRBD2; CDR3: CASSPLGTSVPGASTDTQYF; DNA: TGTGCCAGCAGCCCCCTTGGGACTAGCGTCCCTGGGGCTAGCACAGATACGCAGTATTTT
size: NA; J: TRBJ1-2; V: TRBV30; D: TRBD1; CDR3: CAWSQGTGNYGYTF; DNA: TGTGCCTGGAGCCAAGGGACAGGAAACTATGGCTACACCTTC
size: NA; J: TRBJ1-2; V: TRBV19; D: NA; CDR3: CASTNNPTGFGYGYTF; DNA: TGTGCCAGTACCAATAACCCAACAGGGTTCGGCTATGGCTACACCTTC
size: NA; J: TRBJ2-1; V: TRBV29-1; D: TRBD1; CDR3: CSVEPTGVFNNEQFF; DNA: TGCAGCGTTGAACCGACAGGGGTCTTTAACAATGAGCAGTTCTTC
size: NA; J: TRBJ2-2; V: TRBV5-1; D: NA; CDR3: CASSPPGHHTGELFF; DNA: TGCGCCAGCAGCCCGCCGGGACATCATACCGGGGAGCTGTTTTTT
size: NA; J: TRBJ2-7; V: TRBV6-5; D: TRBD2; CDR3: CASELAGAYEQYF; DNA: TGTGCCAGCGAATTAGCGGGGGCCTACGAGCAGTACTTC
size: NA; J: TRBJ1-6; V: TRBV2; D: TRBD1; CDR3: CASRARTGGDSPLHF; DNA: TGTGCCAGCAGAGCTAGGACAGGGGGAGATTCACCCCTCCACTTT
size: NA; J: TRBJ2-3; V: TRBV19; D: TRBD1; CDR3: CASSLWDRSTDTQYF; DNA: TGTGCCAGTAGTCTGTGGGACAGGAGCACAGATACGCAGTATTTT
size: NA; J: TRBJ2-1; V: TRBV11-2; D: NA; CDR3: CASSSTKGVLPGLEQFF; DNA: TGTGCCAGCAGCTCCACGAAAGGAGTCCTGCCGGGTCTTGAGCAGTTCTTC
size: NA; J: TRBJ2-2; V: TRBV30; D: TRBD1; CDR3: CAWAKGAATGELFF; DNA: TGTGCCTGGGCCAAGGGGGCGGCCACCGGGGAGCTGTTTTTT
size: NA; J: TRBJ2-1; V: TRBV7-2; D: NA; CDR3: CASSLGGHPNNEQFF; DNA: TGTGCCAGCAGCTTAGGGGGGCACCCAAACAATGAGCAGTTCTTC
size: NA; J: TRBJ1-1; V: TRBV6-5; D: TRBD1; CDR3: CASSLQGAAEAFF; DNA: TGTGCCAGCAGCTTACAGGGGGCGGCTGAAGCTTTCTTT